This T cell receptor beta chain was found in a study of blood T cell repertoires in COVID-19. The wider study: Material from acute and convalescent COVID-19 was sourced from the United States, Italy and Spain. The analysed material was cDNA or gDNA that came from T cells, B-cell-depleted T cells, or PBMCs.

As originally analysed: From reference gene primer amplification, estimates of nucleated cell counts were derived. Clones were sequenced by immunoSEQ multiplex PCR, and TCRdb holds only the in-frame ones, with some missing. V and J calls and clone size are copied from that table; D and trimming were computed from the DNA. The table has roughly 230,000 clones, about nine tenths seen once. This CDR3 comprises 16 residues. Germline lookup yields CDR1 SGHRS and CDR2 YFSETQ. V was cut by 0 bases and J by 5 bases, with 17 bases left in between. Sequences were obtained from peripheral blood. The receptor was derived from a man between 65 and 80 years old with acute or convalescent COVID-19. The chain is built from TRBV5-1 and TRBJ2-5; D possibly corresponds to TRBD1 (5 bases). CDR3 bases: TGCGCCAGCAGCTTGGCCATTCAGGGCGGTCGGGAGACCCAGTACTTC. Translated: CASSLAIQGGRETQYF.